The source of this T cell receptor (beta chain) is a study of shared clonotypes between healthy human individuals. The overall study: The composition of the donors was two women and a few men aged 18 to 49. General study results and limits: Few donors limited the genetic and exposure-history diversity represented.

With respect to this clone: Its specificity is not known.

Trimming cost V 0 bases and J 5 bases, with 27 bases left between them. The germline V gene has CDR1 LGHNA and CDR2 YNFKEQ. This CDR3 contains 20 residues. Naive CD8 cells, CD45RO-negative and positively selected for CCR7, excluded terminally differentiated effector memory CD45RA+ cells. Original processing methods: With immunoSEQ giving junction-only sequences and no quality scores, filtering differed. The table came from immunoSEQ multiplex PCR; TCRdb's copy has only in-frame clones and leaves some out. That table furnishes V, J and clone size, whereas the DNA furnished D and trimming. The sample lists some 630,000 clones, roughly 96% occurring once.

Sequences were obtained from naive CD8+ T cells sorted from blood. The sequence came from a young woman in good health. The chain links TRBV4-2 to TRBJ2-3, with TRBD2 as a possible D gene (6 bases). The CDR3 DNA is TGTGCCAGCAGCCAAGAGGGGACCGGGGTCCGGGACTCGCATAGAGATACGCAGTATTTT. Its protein product is CASSQEGTGVRDSHRDTQYF.